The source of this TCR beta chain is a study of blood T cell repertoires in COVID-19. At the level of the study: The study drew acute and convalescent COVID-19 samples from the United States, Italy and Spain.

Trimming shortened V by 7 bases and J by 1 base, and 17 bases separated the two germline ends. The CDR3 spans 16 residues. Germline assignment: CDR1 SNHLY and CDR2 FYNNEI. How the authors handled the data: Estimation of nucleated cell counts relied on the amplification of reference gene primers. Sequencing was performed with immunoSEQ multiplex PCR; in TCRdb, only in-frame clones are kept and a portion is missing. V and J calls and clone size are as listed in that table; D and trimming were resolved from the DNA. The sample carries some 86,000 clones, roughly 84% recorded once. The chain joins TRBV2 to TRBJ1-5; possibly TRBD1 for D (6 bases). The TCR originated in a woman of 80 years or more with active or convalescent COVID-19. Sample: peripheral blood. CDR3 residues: CASTPNRVTSNQPQHF. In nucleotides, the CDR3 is TGTGCCAGCACTCCCAACAGGGTTACGAGCAATCAGCCCCAGCATTTT.